This entry lists 23 T cell receptor beta chains sequenced from one sample in a study of cytomegalovirus exposure and HLA in healthy donors. PCR employed 60 Vbeta and 13 Jbeta primers. Method: immunoSEQ multiplex PCR; TCRdb's copy keeps in-frame clones and lacks some. The sample consists of some 130,000 clones, about four fifths of them appearing once. Sequenced material: PBMCs. These receptors came from a man in his late teens or twenties in good health and CMV-seronegative.

The rearrangement links TRBV6-6 to TRBJ2-1; D is possibly TRBD1 (6 bases). Germline CDR1 is MNHNY and CDR2 is SVGAGI (reference sequence). The CDR3 extends over 12 amino acids. The CDR3 coding sequence is TGTGCAACCAAGGGGGTATACAATGAGCAGTTCTTC. This sequence encodes CATKGVYNEQFF.

The rearrangement uses TRBV7-9 and TRBJ2-1, with TRBD1 as a possible D gene (6 bases). Germline V gene sequence: CDR1 SEHNR, CDR2 FQNEAQ (reference sequence). Deletions cut 1 base from V and 8 bases from J, with 12 bases between. This CDR3 is built from 14 residues. CDR3 amino acids: CASSLVSGADEQFF. The CDR3 DNA sequence: TGTGCCAGCAGCTTAGTTTCAGGGGCCGATGAGCAGTTCTTC.

This chain uses TRBV10-3 with TRBJ1-3, with no clear D. The V gene lost 0 bases and the J gene lost 7 bases, with 7 bases spanning the gap. Germline CDR1 and CDR2: ENHRY and SYGVKD. The CDR3 covers 13 residues. This chain's CDR3 is CAISESGVNTIYF. The CDR3 region has the DNA TGTGCCATCAGTGAGTCAGGAGTGAACACCATATATTTT.

The V gene is TRBV2, the J gene TRBJ2-7; no clear D gene. V was shortened by 9 bases and J by 6 bases, with 12 bases between the two germline ends. The CDR3 length is 11 residues. In germline, CDR1 is SNHLY, CDR2 FYNNEI. CDR3 nucleotide sequence: TGTGCCAGTAACTACGCTCGCGAGCAGTACGTC. Its translation: CASNYAREQYV.

This chain joins TRBV7-2 and TRBJ2-1, with 10 bases identical to TRBD2. This CDR3 spans 13 amino acids. CDR1 and CDR2 from the germline V gene are SGHTA and FQGNSA. The junction had 9 bases not matched to a gene; V was cut back by 4 bases and J by 15 bases. The CDR3: CASSSGLAGARFF. CDR3 nucleotide sequence: TGTGCCAGCAGCTCCGGTCTAGCGGGAGCGCGGTTCTTC.

This clone was found a few times. This chain links TRBV10-1 with TRBJ1-1; TRBD1 matches 7 bases. The CDR3 is 15 amino acids. V shed 6 bases, J shed 5 bases, and the junction held 12 bases outside the gene matches. CDR1 WNHNN and CDR2 SYGVQD come from the germline V gene (reference sequence). CDR3 DNA sequence: TGCGCCAGCAGGAGGGACAGAAGTCTCGGGACTGAAGCTTTCTTT. It codes for CASRRDRSLGTEAFF.

V gene TRBV13 combines with J gene TRBJ2-3; 9 bases are a match to TRBD1. V shed 3 bases, J shed 4 bases, and the junction held 17 bases outside the gene matches. CDR1 and CDR2 from the germline V gene are PRHDT and FYEKMQ (reference sequence). The CDR3 consists of 19 residues. CDR3 sequence (DNA): TGTGCCAGCAGCTTCGTGGGGTTAGGGCGGGACAGGGTCCCAGATACGCAGTATTTT. As protein: CASSFVGLGRDRVPDTQYF.

This chain connects TRBV2 to TRBJ2-7; 10 bases are a match to TRBD2. Germline CDR1 reads SNHLY; CDR2 reads FYNNEI. The CDR3 runs 15 residues. J lost 1 base, V lost 7 bases, and 7 bases had no gene match. CDR3 nucleotides: TGTGCCAGCAATTCGGCTAGCGGGAGTTCCTACGAGCAGTACTTC. This gives the protein CASNSASGSSYEQYF.

The V call is TRBV18, the J call TRBJ1-3, with 10 bases matching TRBD1. V lost 1 base, J lost 8 bases, and 11 bases stayed unmatched. Germline values: CDR1 KGHSH, CDR2 LQKENI. This CDR3 spans 17 amino acids. In DNA form, the CDR3 reads TGTGCCAGCTCACCACTTTCGGGACAGGGGATCGCGGACACCATATATTTT. This translates into CASSPLSGQGIADTIYF.

This chain joins TRBV30 and TRBJ1-5; D perhaps matches TRBD1 (6 bases). Trimming removed 2 bases from V and 7 bases from J, with 18 bases in between. CDR3 size: 15 residues. In germline, CDR1 is GTSNPN, CDR2 SVGIG (reference sequence). CDR3 region: CAWSLGTGIEQPQHF. CDR3 sequence (DNA): TGTGCCTGGAGTTTAGGAACAGGGATCGAACAGCCCCAGCATTTT.

This clone was picked up a small number of times. This chain joins TRBV4-1 and TRBJ1-1; D not resolved. The CDR3 totals 13 residues. With 6 bases removed from V and 0 bases from J, the gap between germline ends came to 8 bases. The germline V gene has CDR1 MGHRA and CDR2 YSYEKL. The CDR3 loop reads CASSSGMNTEAFF. CDR3 nucleotide sequence: TGCGCCAGCAGTTCGGGGATGAACACTGAAGCTTTCTTT.

V usage is TRBV11-2 and J usage is TRBJ2-1, with a weak D call TRBD2 (6 bases). V was clipped by 4 bases and J by 0 bases, with 10 bases between them. This CDR3 is 15 amino acids long. CDR1 SGHAT and CDR2 FQNNGV come from the germline V gene. The CDR3 loop reads CASSWDLTSYNEQFF. CDR3 nucleotides: TGTGCCAGCAGCTGGGACTTGACCTCCTACAATGAGCAGTTCTTC.

This clone has more than one count but fewer than ten. The V and J genes are TRBV30 and TRBJ1-1; 7 bases fit TRBD1. Trimming cost V 3 bases and J 8 bases; bases outside gene matches: 3. The germline gives CDR1 GTSNPN, CDR2 SVGIG (reference sequence). The CDR3 length is 11 residues. The CDR3 sequence: CAWSPGQEAFF. CDR3 bases: TGTGCCTGGAGCCCGGGACAGGAAGCTTTCTTT.

This sequence joins TRBV2 and TRBJ2-7; 7 nucleotides line up with TRBD1. V was pared by 7 bases and J by 0 bases, with 6 bases of the junction left unmatched. Germline V gene lookup returns CDR1 SNHLY and CDR2 FYNNEI. CDR3 length: 14 amino acids. CDR3 coding DNA: TGTGCCAGCAACCGGGACAGCCACTCCTACGAGCAGTACTTC. Its protein product is CASNRDSHSYEQYF.

V usage is TRBV5-1 and J usage is TRBJ2-1; 7 positions agree with TRBD2. V was clipped by 2 bases and J by 0 bases; unmatched bases: 2. CDR3 length: 15 residues. Germline lookup yields CDR1 SGHRS and CDR2 YFSETQ. Written as DNA, the CDR3 is TGCGCCAGCAGCTTTGGCGGGAGCTCCTACAATGAGCAGTTCTTC. Translating gives CASSFGGSSYNEQFF.

The chain has TRBV6-5 and TRBJ1-1, with a weak D call TRBD1 (6 bases). The germline V gene encodes CDR1 MNHEY and CDR2 SVGAGI. Trimming took 7 bases from V and 7 from J, leaving 22 bases between them. The CDR3 spans 15 residues. CDR3: CASTLLGRGGGEAFF. In DNA form, the CDR3 reads TGTGCCAGCACCCTCCTCGGGAGGGGGGGCGGTGAAGCTTTCTTT.

The chain carries TRBV6-1 and TRBJ1-2, with 7 bases lining up with TRBD1. Germline trimming cut 7 bases from V and 4 bases from J; bases unmatched to any gene: 9. The CDR3 is 14 residues long. Germline CDR1 reads MNHNS; CDR2 reads SASEGT. CDR3 in amino acids: CASKAPGGPYGYTF. The CDR3 DNA sequence: TGTGCCAGCAAAGCCCCAGGGGGTCCCTATGGCTACACCTTC.

The rearrangement joins TRBV19 to TRBJ2-4; D is perhaps TRBD1 (5 bases). V lost 3 bases, J lost 0 bases, and 9 bases lay in between. The germline CDR1 and CDR2 sequences are LNHDA and SQIVND (reference sequence). The CDR3 runs 15 residues. In nucleotides, the CDR3 is TGTGCCAGTAGTATCTTAGGGGTAGCCAAAAACATTCAGTACTTC. It encodes CASSILGVAKNIQYF.

V is TRBV7-2 and J is TRBJ1-2; 10 bases agree with TRBD1. Per germline, CDR1 SGHTA and CDR2 FQGNSA. J was trimmed by 8 bases and V by 0 bases; bases with no gene match: 6. The CDR3 contains 15 residues. CDR3 residues: CASSLAVGQGGGYTF. The CDR3 DNA reads TGTGCCAGCAGCTTAGCAGTAGGACAGGGGGGGGGCTACACCTTC.

This chain links TRBV7-3 with TRBJ2-1; 14 nucleotides align to TRBD2. The CDR3 extends over 16 amino acids. J lost 9 bases, V lost 4 bases, and 8 bases had no gene match. Germline V CDR1 and CDR2: SGHTA, FQGTGA. The CDR3 loop reads CASSSTGTSGSCEQFF. The CDR3 nucleotides are TGTGCCAGCAGCTCAACCGGGACTAGCGGGAGTTGTGAGCAGTTCTTC.

This clone was recorded once. The genes are TRBV10-3 and TRBJ2-7; maybe TRBD1 (6 bases). V lost 0 bases to trimming and J lost 6 bases, with 15 bases between them. CDR1 and CDR2 from the germline V gene are ENHRY and SYGVKD. CDR3 length: 15 amino acids. CDR3 region: CAISESDRGQGEQYV. The CDR3 bases are TGTGCCATCAGTGAGTCTGATAGGGGACAAGGCGAGCAGTACGTC.

The chain couples TRBV28 to TRBJ1-5, with D uncertain. Trimming stripped 6 bases from V and 3 bases from J, with 9 bases between. The CDR3 has 13 residues. The germline CDR1 and CDR2 sequences are MDHEN and SYDVKM. In DNA, the CDR3 is TGTGCCAGCAGGCCCCGAGACAATCAGCCCCAGCATTTT. It encodes CASRPRDNQPQHF.

V and J are TRBV7-9 and TRBJ2-5, with 8 bases fitting TRBD1. Germline-derived CDR1 and CDR2 are SEHNR and FQNEAQ (reference sequence). This CDR3 has 17 amino acids. The V gene end was trimmed by 2 bases and the J gene end by 9 bases; junction bases not matched to a gene: 17. The CDR3 DNA reads TGTGCCAGCAGCTTATCCTTTCGACAGGGGCTGTGGGGAGCCCAGTACTTC. Translating gives CASSLSFRQGLWGAQYF.